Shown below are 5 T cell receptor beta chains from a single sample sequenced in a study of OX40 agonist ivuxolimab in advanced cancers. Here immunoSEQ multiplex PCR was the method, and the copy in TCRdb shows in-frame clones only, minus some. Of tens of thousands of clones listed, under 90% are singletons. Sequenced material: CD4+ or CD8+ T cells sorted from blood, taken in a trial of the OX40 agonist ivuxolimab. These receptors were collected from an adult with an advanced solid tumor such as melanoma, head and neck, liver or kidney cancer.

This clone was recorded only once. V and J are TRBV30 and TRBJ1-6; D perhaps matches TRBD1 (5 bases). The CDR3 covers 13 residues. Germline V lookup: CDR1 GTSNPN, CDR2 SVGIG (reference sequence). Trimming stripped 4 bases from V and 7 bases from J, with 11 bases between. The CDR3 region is CAWMAGENSPLHF. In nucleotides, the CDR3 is TGTGCCTGGATGGCGGGGGAGAATTCACCCCTCCACTTT.

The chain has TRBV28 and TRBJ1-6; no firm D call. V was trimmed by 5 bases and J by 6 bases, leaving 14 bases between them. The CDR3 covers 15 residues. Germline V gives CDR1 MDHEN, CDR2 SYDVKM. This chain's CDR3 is CASSPQPLINSPLHF. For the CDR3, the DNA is TGTGCCAGCAGTCCCCAACCACTTATTAATTCACCCCTCCACTTT.

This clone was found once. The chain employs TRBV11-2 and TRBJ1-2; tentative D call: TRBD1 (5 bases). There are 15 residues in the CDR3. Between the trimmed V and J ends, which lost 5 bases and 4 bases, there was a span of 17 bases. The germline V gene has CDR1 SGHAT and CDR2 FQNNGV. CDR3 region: CASSTPRGGFYGYTF. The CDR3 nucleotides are TGTGCCAGCAGCACCCCGCGTGGGGGTTTCTATGGCTACACCTTC.

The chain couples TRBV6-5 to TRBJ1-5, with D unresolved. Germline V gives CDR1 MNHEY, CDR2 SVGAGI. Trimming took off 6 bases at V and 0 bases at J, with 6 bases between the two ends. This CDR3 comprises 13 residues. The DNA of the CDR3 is TGTGCCAGCAGCTTCGATAGCAATCAGCCCCAGCATTTT. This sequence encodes CASSFDSNQPQHF.

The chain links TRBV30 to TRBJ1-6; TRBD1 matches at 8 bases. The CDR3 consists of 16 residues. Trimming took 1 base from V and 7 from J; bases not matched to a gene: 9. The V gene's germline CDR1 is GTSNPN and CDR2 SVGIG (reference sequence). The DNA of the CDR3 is TGTGCCTGGAGTGGGGACAGGCCTTCTGAAAATTCACCCCTCCACTTT. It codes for CAWSGDRPSENSPLHF.